This section outlines one T cell receptor beta chain sequence together with its context. Its target is unknown. This table comes from immunoSEQ multiplex PCR, and its TCRdb copy is limited to in-frame clones, with some not included. The sample includes about 120,000 clones, 90% to 96% of them seen just once. The data belong to a study of cytomegalovirus exposure and HLA in healthy donors. The study, taken as a whole, reports: Rare TCR sequences predominated, though certain public TCRs were found in many donors. In vitro confirmation showed three CMV-associated chains to be CMV antigen specific.

V was clipped by 3 bases and J by 0 bases, with 11 bases between them. This CDR3 has 15 amino acids. Germline CDR1 and CDR2: SEHNR and FQNEAQ (reference sequence). Sequencing input: PBMCs. The clonotype was recovered from a man younger than 35 in good health and CMV-seronegative. V gene TRBV7-9 combines with J gene TRBJ1-1; a possible D gene is TRBD1 (6 bases). In nucleotides, the CDR3 is TGTGCCAGCAGCTTGAGGGGGGGATTGAACACTGAAGCTTTCTTT. Its translation: CASSLRGGLNTEAFF.